This T cell receptor (beta chain) was captured in a study of blood T cell repertoires in COVID-19. Study information: Samples representing acute and convalescent COVID-19 were sourced from the United States, Italy and Spain.

The ends were cut back, 0 bases at V and 0 bases at J, with 11 bases in the middle. The CDR3 length is 16 residues. CDR1 and CDR2 (germline): SGDLS, YYNGEE. Measured with immunoSEQ multiplex PCR; TCRdb has only the in-frame clones, and not every one. This table has 170,000 or so clones, more than 70% appearing once. This chain links TRBV9 with TRBJ2-3; the D gene is possibly TRBD2 (6 bases). The TCR sequence derives from a man in his fifties or sixties with active or convalescent COVID-19. Input material: peripheral blood. CDR3 residues: CASSVGVGGSTDTQYF. The DNA of the CDR3 is TGTGCCAGCAGCGTAGGGGTCGGGGGTAGCACAGATACGCAGTATTTT.